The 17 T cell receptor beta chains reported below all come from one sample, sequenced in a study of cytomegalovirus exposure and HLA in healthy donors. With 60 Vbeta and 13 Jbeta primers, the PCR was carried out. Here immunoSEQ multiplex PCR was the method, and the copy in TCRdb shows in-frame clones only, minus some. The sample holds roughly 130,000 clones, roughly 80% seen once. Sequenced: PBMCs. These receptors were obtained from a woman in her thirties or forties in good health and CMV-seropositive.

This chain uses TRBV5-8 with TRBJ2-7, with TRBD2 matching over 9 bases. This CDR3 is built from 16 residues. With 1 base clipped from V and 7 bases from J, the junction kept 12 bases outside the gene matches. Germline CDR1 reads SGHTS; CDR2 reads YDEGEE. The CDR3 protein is CASSLSGGGARGEQYF. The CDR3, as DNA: TGTGCCAGCAGCTTGAGCGGCGGGGGGGCGAGGGGAGAGCAGTACTTC.

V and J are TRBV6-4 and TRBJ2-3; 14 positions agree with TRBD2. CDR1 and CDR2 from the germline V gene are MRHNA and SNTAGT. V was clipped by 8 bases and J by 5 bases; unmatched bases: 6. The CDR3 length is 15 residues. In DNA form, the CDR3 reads TGTGCCAGCGGGGGACTAGCGGGGGAATTAGATACGCAGTATTTT. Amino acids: CASGGLAGELDTQYF.

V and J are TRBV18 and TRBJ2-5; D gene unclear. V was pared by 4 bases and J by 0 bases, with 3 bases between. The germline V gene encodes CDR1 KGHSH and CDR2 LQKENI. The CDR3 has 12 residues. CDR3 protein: CASSRNQETQYF. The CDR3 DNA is TGTGCCAGCTCACGTAACCAAGAGACCCAGTACTTC.

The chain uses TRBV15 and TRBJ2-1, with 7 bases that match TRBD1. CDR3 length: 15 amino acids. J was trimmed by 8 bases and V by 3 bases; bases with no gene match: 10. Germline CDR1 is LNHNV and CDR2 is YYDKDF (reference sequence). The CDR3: CATSSSVRQGDEQFF. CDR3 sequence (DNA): TGTGCCACCAGCAGTTCGGTGAGACAGGGTGATGAGCAGTTCTTC.

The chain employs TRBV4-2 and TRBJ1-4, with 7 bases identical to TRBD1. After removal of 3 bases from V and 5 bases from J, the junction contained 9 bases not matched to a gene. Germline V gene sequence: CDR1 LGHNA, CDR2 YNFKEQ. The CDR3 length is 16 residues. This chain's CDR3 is CASSQWNRGLNEKLFF. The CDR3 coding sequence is TGTGCCAGCAGCCAGTGGAACAGGGGCCTAAATGAAAAACTGTTTTTT.

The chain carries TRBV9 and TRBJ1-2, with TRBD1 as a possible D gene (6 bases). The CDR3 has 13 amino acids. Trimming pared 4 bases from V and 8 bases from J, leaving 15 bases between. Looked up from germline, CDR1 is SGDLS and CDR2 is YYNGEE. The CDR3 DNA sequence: TGTGCCAGCAGCCGGACAGAGGCCCGAGGCTACACCTTC. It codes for CASSRTEARGYTF.

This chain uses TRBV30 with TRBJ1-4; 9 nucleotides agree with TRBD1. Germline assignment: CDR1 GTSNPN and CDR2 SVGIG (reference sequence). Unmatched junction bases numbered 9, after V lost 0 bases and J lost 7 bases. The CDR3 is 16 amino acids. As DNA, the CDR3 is TGTGCCTGGAGTGTACGCCCACAGGGGGCAAGTGAAAAACTGTTTTTT. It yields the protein CAWSVRPQGASEKLFF.

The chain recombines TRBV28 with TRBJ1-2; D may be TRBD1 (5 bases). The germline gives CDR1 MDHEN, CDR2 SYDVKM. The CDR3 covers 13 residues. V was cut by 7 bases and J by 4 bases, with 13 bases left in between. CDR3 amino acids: CASNLAGTYGYTF. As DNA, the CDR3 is TGTGCCAGCAACTTGGCGGGGACCTATGGCTACACCTTC.

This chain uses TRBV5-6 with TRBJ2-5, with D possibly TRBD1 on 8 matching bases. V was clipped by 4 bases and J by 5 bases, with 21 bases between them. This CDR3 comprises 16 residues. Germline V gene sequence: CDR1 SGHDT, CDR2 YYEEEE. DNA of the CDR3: TGTGCCAGCAGCGGGGGGGGCAGGGGGCGTTGGGAGACCCAGTACTTC. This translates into CASSGGGRGRWETQYF. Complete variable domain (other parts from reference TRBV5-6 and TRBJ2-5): DAGVTQSPTHLIKTRGQQVTLRCSPKSGHDTVSWYQQALGQGPQFIFQYYEEEERQRGNFPDRFSGHQFPNYSSELNVNALLLGDSALYLCASSGGGRGRWETQYFGPGTRLLVL.

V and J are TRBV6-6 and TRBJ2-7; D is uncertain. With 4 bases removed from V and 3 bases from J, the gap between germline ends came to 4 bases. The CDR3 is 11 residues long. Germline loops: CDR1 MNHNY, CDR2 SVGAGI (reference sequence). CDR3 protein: CASSSVYEQYF. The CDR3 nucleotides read TGTGCCAGCAGTTCGGTCTACGAGCAGTACTTC.

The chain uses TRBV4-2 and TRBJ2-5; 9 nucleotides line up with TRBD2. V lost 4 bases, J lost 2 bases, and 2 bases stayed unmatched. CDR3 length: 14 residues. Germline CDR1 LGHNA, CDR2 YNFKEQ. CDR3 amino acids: CASSRSGGQETQYF. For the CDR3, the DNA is TGTGCCAGCAGCCGTAGCGGGGGACAAGAGACCCAGTACTTC.

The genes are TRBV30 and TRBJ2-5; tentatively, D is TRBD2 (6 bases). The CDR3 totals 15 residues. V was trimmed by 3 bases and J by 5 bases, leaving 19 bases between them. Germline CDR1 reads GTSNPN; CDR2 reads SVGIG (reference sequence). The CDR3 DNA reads TGTGCCTGGAGACCGGGGGACGTACCTTGGGAGACCCAGTACTTC. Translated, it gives CAWRPGDVPWETQYF.

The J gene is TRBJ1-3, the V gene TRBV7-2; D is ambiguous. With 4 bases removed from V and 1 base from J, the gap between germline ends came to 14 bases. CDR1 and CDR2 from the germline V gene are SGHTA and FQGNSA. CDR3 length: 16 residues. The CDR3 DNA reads TGTGCCAGCAGCTCCCAAGGAGCGTCGTCTGGAAACACCATATATTTT. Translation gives CASSSQGASSGNTIYF.

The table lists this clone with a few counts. CDR3 sequence reads: CASSQDDSRVGYTF. The CDR3 nucleotides are TGCGCCAGCAGCCAAGATGATTCCAGGGTTGGCTACACCTTC. This chain joins TRBV4-3 and TRBJ1-2; D is possibly TRBD1 (5 bases). Per the germline V gene, CDR1 is LGHNA and CDR2 is YSLEER. V shed 0 bases and J shed 7 bases, with 12 bases lying between them. This CDR3 comprises 14 residues.

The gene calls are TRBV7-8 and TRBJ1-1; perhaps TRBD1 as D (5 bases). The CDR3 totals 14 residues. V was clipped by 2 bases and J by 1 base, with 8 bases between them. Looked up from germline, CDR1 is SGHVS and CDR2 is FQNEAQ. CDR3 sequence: CASSLQGSNTEAFF. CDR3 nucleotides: TGTGCCAGCAGCTTACAGGGCTCGAACACTGAAGCTTTCTTT.

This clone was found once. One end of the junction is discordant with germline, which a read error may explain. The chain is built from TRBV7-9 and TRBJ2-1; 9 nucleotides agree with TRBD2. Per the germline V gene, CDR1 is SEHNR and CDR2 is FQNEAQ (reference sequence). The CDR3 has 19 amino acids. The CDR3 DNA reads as TGTTCCAGCAGCTACCGGAAAACTAGCGGGCGTAGCTCCTACAATGAGCAGTTCTTC. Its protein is CSSSYRKTSGRSSYNEQFF. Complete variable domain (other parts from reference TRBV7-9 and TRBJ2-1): DTGVSQNPRHKITKRGQNVTFRCDPISEHNRLYWYRQTLGQGPEFLTYFQNEAQLEKSRLLSDRFSAERPKGSFSTLEIQRTEQGDSAMYLCSSSYRKTSGRSSYNEQFFGPGTRLTVL.

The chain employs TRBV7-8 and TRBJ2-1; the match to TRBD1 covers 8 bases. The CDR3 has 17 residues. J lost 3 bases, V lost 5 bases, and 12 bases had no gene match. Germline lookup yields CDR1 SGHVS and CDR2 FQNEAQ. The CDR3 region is CASSPRRTGKVYNEQFF. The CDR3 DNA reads TGTGCCAGCAGCCCGCGGCGGACAGGGAAGGTCTACAATGAGCAGTTCTTC.